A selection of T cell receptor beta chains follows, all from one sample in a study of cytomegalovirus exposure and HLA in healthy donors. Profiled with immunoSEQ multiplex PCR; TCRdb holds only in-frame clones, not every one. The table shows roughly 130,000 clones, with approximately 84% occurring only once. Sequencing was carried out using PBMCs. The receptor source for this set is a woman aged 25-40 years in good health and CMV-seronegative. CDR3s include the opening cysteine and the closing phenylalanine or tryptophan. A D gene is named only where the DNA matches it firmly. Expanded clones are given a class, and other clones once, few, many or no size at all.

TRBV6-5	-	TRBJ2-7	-	CASSSRGTNYEQYF	TGTGCCAGCAGCTCCAGGGGCACCAACTACGAGCAGTACTTC
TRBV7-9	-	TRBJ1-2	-	CASSLVLEEPNYGYTF	TGTGCCAGCAGCTTAGTTTTGGAGGAACCGAACTATGGCTACACCTTC
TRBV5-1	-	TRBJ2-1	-	CASTRDSYNEQFF	TGCGCCAGCACACGGGATTCCTACAATGAGCAGTTCTTC
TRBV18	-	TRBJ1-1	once	CASSPLRVEAFF	TGTGCCAGCTCACCACTGAGGGTTGAAGCTTTCTTT
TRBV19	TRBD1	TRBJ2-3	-	CASSMGTGRTDTQYF	TGTGCCAGTAGTATGGGGACAGGACGCACAGATACGCAGTATTTT
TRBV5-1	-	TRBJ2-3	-	CASSLSAGKSTDTQYF	TGCGCCAGCAGCTTGTCCGCGGGGAAGAGCACAGATACGCAGTATTTT
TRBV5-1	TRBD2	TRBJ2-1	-	CASSAGLAVNEQFF	TGCGCCAGCAGCGCGGGACTAGCCGTGAATGAGCAGTTCTTC
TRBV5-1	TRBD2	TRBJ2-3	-	CASSSSLSGGPSTDTQYF	TGCGCCAGCAGCTCGTCATTGAGCGGGGGGCCTAGCACAGATACGCAGTATTTT
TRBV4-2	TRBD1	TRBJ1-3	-	CASSQETGDTIYF	TGTGCCAGCAGCCAGGAGACAGGGGACACCATATATTTT
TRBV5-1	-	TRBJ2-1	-	CASSFRGGEYNEQFF	TGCGCCAGCAGCTTCCGAGGGGGGGAATACAATGAGCAGTTCTTC
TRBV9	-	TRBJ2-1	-	CASSVAPGWGGPYNEQFF	TGTGCCAGCAGCGTAGCTCCTGGATGGGGGGGGCCCTACAATGAGCAGTTCTTC
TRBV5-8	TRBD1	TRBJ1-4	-	CASRVRGTGLEKLFF	TGTGCCAGCAGAGTCCGGGGGACAGGGTTGGAAAAACTGTTTTTT
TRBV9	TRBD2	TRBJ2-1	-	CASSVDRGGQADEQFF	TGTGCCAGCAGCGTAGATCGGGGGGGGCAAGCCGATGAGCAGTTCTTC
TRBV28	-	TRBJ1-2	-	CASSLGGSGGNYGYTF	TGTGCCAGCAGTTTGGGGGGATCGGGGGGAAACTATGGCTACACCTTC
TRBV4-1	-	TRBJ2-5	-	CASSQVGLGVSETQYF	TGCGCCAGCAGCCAAGTGGGGCTAGGAGTAAGCGAGACCCAGTACTTC
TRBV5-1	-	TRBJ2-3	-	CASSLGAGADTQYF	TGCGCCAGCAGCTTGGGGGCCGGGGCAGATACGCAGTATTTT
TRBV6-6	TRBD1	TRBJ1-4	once	CASSRQGALTNEKLFF	TGTGCCAGCAGTAGACAGGGGGCATTAACTAATGAAAAACTGTTTTTT
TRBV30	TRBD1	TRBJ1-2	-	CAWGGQNYGYTF	TGTGCCTGGGGGGGACAGAACTATGGCTACACCTTC
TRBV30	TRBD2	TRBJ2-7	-	CAWSSLAETYEQYF	TGTGCCTGGAGTAGTCTAGCGGAAACCTACGAGCAGTACTTC
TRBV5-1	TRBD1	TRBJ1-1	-	CASSWDSPFMNTEAFF	TGCGCCAGCAGCTGGGACAGCCCTTTCATGAACACTGAAGCTTTCTTT
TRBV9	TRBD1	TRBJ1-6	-	CASSTQGTADNSPLHF	TGTGCCAGCAGCACACAAGGGACAGCAGATAATTCACCCCTCCACTTT
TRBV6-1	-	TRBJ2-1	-	CASKTGWNEQFF	TGTGCCAGCAAAACAGGGTGGAATGAGCAGTTCTTC
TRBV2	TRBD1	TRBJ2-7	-	CASTQGAGAGGSYEQYF	TGTGCCAGCACCCAAGGGGCCGGGGCAGGGGGCTCCTACGAGCAGTACTTC
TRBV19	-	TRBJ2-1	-	CASSRQNSYNEQFF	TGTGCCAGTAGCCGACAGAACTCCTACAATGAGCAGTTCTTC
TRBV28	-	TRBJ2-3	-	CASTGGTDTQYF	TGTGCCAGCACAGGGGGGACAGATACGCAGTATTTT
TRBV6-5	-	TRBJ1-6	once	CASSYGQGNNNSPLHF	TGTGCCAGCAGTTACGGGCAGGGGAACAATAATTCACCCCTCCACTTT
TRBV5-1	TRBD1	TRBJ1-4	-	CASSLEGQGIGEKLFF	TGCGCCAGCAGCTTGGAGGGACAGGGGATTGGTGAAAAACTGTTTTTT
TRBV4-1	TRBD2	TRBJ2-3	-	CASSQEATSGGEDTQYF	TGCGCCAGCAGCCAAGAGGCGACTAGCGGGGGCGAAGATACGCAGTATTTT
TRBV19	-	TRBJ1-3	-	CASTATDSGNTIYF	TGTGCCAGTACCGCCACAGACTCTGGAAACACCATATATTTT
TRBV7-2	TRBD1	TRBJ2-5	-	CASSQLGQRQETQYF	TGTGCCAGCAGTCAATTGGGACAGCGCCAAGAGACCCAGTACTTC
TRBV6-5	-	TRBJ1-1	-	CASSDRWTVTEAFF	TGTGCCAGCAGCGATAGGTGGACAGTCACTGAAGCTTTCTTT
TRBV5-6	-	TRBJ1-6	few	CASSWGDGPSPLHF	TGTGCCAGCAGCTGGGGGGACGGACCTTCACCCCTCCACTTT
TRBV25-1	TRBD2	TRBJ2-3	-	CASTLAGVDTQYF	TGTGCCAGCACCCTAGCGGGGGTGGATACGCAGTATTTT
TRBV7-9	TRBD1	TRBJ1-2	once	CASSLEQGVNGYTF	TGTGCCAGCAGCCTTGAACAGGGGGTAAATGGCTACACCTTC
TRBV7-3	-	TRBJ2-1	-	CASSSTGDSYNEQFF	TGTGCCAGCAGCTCGACAGGTGACTCCTACAATGAACAGTTCTTC
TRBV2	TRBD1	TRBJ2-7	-	CASSEVPGQGGEQYF	TGTGCCAGCAGTGAAGTCCCGGGACAGGGTGGCGAGCAGTACTTC
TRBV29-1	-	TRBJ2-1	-	CSVGRSSFNEQFF	TGCAGCGTGGGGCGTAGCAGCTTCAATGAGCAGTTCTTC
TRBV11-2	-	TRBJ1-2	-	CASSLTVGGYTF	TGTGCCAGCAGTCTGACAGTCGGTGGCTACACCTTC
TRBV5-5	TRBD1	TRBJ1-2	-	CASSLMALTGGDGYTF	TGTGCCAGCAGCCTTATGGCTCTGACAGGGGGGGATGGCTACACCTTC
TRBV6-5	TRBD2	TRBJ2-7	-	CASSYGRVLHEQYF	TGTGCCAGCAGTTACGGGAGGGTGCTACACGAGCAGTACTTC
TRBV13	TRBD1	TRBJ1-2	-	CASSFFPGQGAVNYGYTF	TGTGCCAGCAGCTTCTTCCCGGGACAGGGGGCTGTCAACTATGGCTACACCTTC